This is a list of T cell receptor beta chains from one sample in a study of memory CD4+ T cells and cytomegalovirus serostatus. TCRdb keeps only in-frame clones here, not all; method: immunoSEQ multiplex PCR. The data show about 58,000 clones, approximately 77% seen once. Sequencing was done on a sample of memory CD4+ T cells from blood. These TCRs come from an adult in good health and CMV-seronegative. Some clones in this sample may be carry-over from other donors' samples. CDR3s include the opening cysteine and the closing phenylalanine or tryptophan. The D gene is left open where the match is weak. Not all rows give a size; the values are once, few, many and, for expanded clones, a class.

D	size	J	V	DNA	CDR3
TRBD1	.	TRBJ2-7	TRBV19	TGTGCCAGTAGCAGGGGGCCAGGGTACGAGCAGTACTTC	CASSRGPGYEQYF
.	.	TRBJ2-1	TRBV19	TGTGCCAGTAATCCCCCCGTCCAAGCGGTCTCCTACAATGAGCAGTTCTTC	CASNPPVQAVSYNEQFF
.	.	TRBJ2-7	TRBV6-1	TGTGCCAGCAGTGCGATACCGGACAGAACTCCCTACGAGCAGTACTTC	CASSAIPDRTPYEQYF
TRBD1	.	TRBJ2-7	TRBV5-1	TGTGCCAGCAGCCGAACAGGGGGCGCGGAAGACGAGCAGTACTTC	CASSRTGGAEDEQYF
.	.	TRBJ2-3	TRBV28	TGTGCCAGCAGTCCGGGACCGTTAAATACGCAGTATTTT	CASSPGPLNTQYF
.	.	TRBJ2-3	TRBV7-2	TGTGCCAGCAGCTTAGCGGGAGTCAGCACAGATACGCAGTATTTT	CASSLAGVSTDTQYF
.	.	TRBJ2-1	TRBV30	TGTGCCTGGAGTGTAAACCCTCGGTCCGTCGGAGAGCAGTTCTTC	CAWSVNPRSVGEQFF
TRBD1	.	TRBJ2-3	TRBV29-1	TGCAGCGCCGGACGGGGACAGGAGACAGATACGCAGTATTTT	CSAGRGQETDTQYF
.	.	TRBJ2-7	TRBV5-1	TGCGCCAGCAGCTTTGGAGGGCTTGAGCAGTACTTC	CASSFGGLEQYF
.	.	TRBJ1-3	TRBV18	TGTGCCAGCTATACCGGAAACACCATATATTTT	CASYTGNTIYF
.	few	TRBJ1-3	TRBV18	TGTGCCAGCTCACCTTTAAGCAGGGCCGGAAACACCATATATTTT	CASSPLSRAGNTIYF
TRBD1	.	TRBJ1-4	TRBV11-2	TGTGCCAGCAGCCTCGACAGGGGGAAGGAAAAACTGTTTTTT	CASSLDRGKEKLFF
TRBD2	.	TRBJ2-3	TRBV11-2	TGTGCCAGCAGCTTAGGCACTAGCGGGACAGATACGCAGTATTTT	CASSLGTSGTDTQYF
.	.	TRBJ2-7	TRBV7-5	TGTGCCAGAAGCCCTACTCCACCGGGACTAGCGGGCCATTCCTACGAGCAGTACTTC	CARSPTPPGLAGHSYEQYF
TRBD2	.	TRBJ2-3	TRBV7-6	TGTGCCAGCAGCCATCCACCGGGACTAGCGGGAGCCACAGATACGCAGTATTTT	CASSHPPGLAGATDTQYF
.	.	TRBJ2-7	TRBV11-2	TGTGCCAGCAGCTTCGGACAGATAAACTCCTACGAGCAGTACTTC	CASSFGQINSYEQYF
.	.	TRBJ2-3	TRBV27	TGTGCCAGCTGGGAGACAGATACGCAGTATTTT	CASWETDTQYF
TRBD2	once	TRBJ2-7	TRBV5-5	TGTGCCAGCAGCTCCCTAGCGGGAGTGGGCGAGCAGTACTTC	CASSSLAGVGEQYF
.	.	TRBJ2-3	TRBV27	TGTGCCAGCAGTTTCTCACTACCATCAGGGGCGCGGACAGATACGCAGTATTTT	CASSFSLPSGARTDTQYF
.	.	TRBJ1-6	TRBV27	TGTGCCAGCAGTGCCCGGGGGTTTAATTCACCCCTCCACTTT	CASSARGFNSPLHF
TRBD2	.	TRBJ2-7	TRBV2	TGTGCCAGCAGGGAAGGACTAGCGGGAGTAGGAGAGCAGTACTTC	CASREGLAGVGEQYF
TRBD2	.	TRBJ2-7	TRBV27	TGTGCCAGCACGGGACTAGTCAACGGTGGCGTCTACGAGCAGTACTTC	CASTGLVNGGVYEQYF
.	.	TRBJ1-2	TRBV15	TGTGCCACCAGCACTACAGCACAGGGTATACGTTTCAATGGCTACACCTTC	CATSTTAQGIRFNGYTF
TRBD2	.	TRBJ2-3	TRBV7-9	TGTGCCAGCAGCCAGGGACTAGCGGGAGGTGTAGATACGCAGTATTTT	CASSQGLAGGVDTQYF
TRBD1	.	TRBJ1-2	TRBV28	TGTGCCAGCAGCCCGGGGACAGGGGTCTATGGCTACACCTTC	CASSPGTGVYGYTF
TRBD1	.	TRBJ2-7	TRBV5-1	TGCGCCAGCAGCTCGAAACAGGGGGCCCACGAGCAGTACTTC	CASSSKQGAHEQYF
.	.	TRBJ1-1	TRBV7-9	TGTGCCAGCAGGGATACAAACCTGAACACTGAAGCTTTCTTT	CASRDTNLNTEAFF
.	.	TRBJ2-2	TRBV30	TGTGCCTGGAGTCCCCTCCGAGCCGGGGAGCTGTTTTTT	CAWSPLRAGELFF
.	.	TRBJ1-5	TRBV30	TGTGCCTGGAGTGTCCTCCAGGGGTCTCAGCCCCAGCATTTT	CAWSVLQGSQPQHF
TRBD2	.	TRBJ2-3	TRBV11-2	TGTGCCAGCAGCGTGACTAGCGGGATGCCAGATACGCAGTATTTT	CASSVTSGMPDTQYF
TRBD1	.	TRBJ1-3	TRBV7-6	TGTGCCAGCAGCCCGACAGGGGGTGGAAACACCATATATTTT	CASSPTGGGNTIYF
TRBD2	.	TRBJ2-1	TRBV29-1	TGCAGCGCCGCGTCCCTAGCGGGTTTTAATGAGCAGTTCTTC	CSAASLAGFNEQFF
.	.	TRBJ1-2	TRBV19	TGTGCCAGTAGTATCCCAGAGATTAACTATGGCTACACCTTC	CASSIPEINYGYTF
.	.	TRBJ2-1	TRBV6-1	TGTGCCCACAGCGCCTATAGCTCCTACAATGAGCAGTTCTTC	CAHSAYSSYNEQFF
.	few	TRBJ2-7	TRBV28	TGTGCCAGCAGGTCCGGGACCCCATCTTACGAGCAGTACTTC	CASRSGTPSYEQYF
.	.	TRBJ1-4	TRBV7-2	TGTGCCAGCAGCCTACGTTTAGAGGGGCGGAATGAAAAACTGTTTTTT	CASSLRLEGRNEKLFF
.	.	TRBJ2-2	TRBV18	TGTGCCAGCTCACCAGCCCTAGCGAACACCGGGGAGCTGTTTTTT	CASSPALANTGELFF
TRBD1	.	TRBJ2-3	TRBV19	TGTGCCGCAGGGACAGGGGGCGTGACAGATACGCAGTATTTT	CAAGTGGVTDTQYF
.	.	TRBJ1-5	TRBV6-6	TGTGCCAGCGGTCCGGACGGACTCCAGCCCCAGCATTTT	CASGPDGLQPQHF
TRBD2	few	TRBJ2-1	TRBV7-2	TGTGCCAGCAGCTTTTTTGCTAGCGGGAGGTACAATGAGCAGTTCTTC	CASSFFASGRYNEQFF
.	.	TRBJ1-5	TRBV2	TGTGCCAGCTGTAGGCGGAATAGCAATCAGCCCCAGCATTTT	CASCRRNSNQPQHF
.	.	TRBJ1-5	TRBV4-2	TGTGCCAGCAGCCACGGGTCGGGGGATCAGCCCCAGCATTTT	CASSHGSGDQPQHF
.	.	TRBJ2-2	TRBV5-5	TGTGCCAGCAGCTTGGTTGGCAGTATCACCGGGGAGCTGTTTTTT	CASSLVGSITGELFF
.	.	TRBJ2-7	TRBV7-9	TGTGCCAGCAGCCGAGCGGCGTACGAGCAGTACTTC	CASSRAAYEQYF
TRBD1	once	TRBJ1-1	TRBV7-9	TGTGCCAGCAGATACCGGGACAGGGAATTCTATCCCATGAACACTGAAGCTTTCTTT	CASRYRDREFYPMNTEAFF